The 29 T cell receptor beta chains below all came from one sample that was sequenced in a study of blood T cells in healthy people across ages. A second roughly 7 to 12 cycle PCR used barcoded and J-beta primers. From the 5' RACE reads, TCRdb called clonotypes with MiXCR, one entry per CDR3 protein. This table has about 1.7 million distinct CDR3 sequences, approximately 30% appearing once. Material for sequencing was blood. The receptor set was obtained from a woman aged 25 to 39 in good health.

The sample holds many counts of this clonotype. A read error may produce the germline difference seen at one junction end. This chain joins TRBV5-1 and TRBJ2-1, with 9 bases matching TRBD2. The germline gives CDR1 SGHRS, CDR2 YFSETQ. The CDR3 contains 15 residues. CDR3 loop: CASSSTSGSYNEQFF. DNA for the CDR3: TGTGCCAGCAGTTCGACTAGCGGCTCCTACAATGAGCAGTTCTTC.

Concerning this clonotype itself: Mismatch with germline at one junction end may stem from a read error. This chain uses TRBV5-1 with TRBJ1-3; D gene unclear. CDR3 length equals 16 residues. CDR1 and CDR2 from the germline V gene are SGHRS and YFSETQ. CDR3 coding DNA: TGCGCCAGCAGCACGAGACCTGACATATCTGGAAACACCGTATATTTT. Translation: CASSTRPDISGNTVYF.

The chain combines TRBV9 with TRBJ1-1, with 7 positions matching TRBD1. This CDR3 has 15 amino acids. The J segment lost 1 base and the V segment lost 3 bases, leaving 6 bases of the junction unmatched. Germline V lookup: CDR1 SGDLS, CDR2 YYNGEE. As DNA, the CDR3 is TGTGCCAGCAGCGCAAAGGGGGCGAGGAACACTGAAGCTTTCTTT. Translating it yields CASSAKGARNTEAFF.

Remarks on this clonotype: With a much larger clone just one base away, this may be a read error. This chain links TRBV9 with TRBJ2-3; D unresolved. The germline V gene has CDR1 SGDLS and CDR2 YYNGEE. The CDR3 contains 12 residues. Deletions cut 7 bases from V and 2 bases from J, with 8 bases between. The CDR3 region is CASGPITDTQYF. The CDR3 DNA follows: TGTGCCAGCGGCCCTATCACAGATACGCAGTATTTT.

Comments on this clonotype: Since a much larger clone is just one base distant, this may be a read error. CDR3 in DNA: TGTGCCAGCAGTAGGACAGGAGGGTCCTACAGTGAGCAGTTCTTC. It encodes CASSRTGGSYSEQFF. The chain has TRBV6-2 or TRBV6-3 and TRBJ2-1; D possibly corresponds to TRBD1 (7 bases). This CDR3 is 15 amino acids long. The germline V gene encodes CDR1 MNHEY and CDR2 SVGEGT.

The sample holds a few counts of this clonotype. The chain has TRBV4-1 and TRBJ1-2; D not certain. This CDR3 is built from 14 residues. Germline CDR1 reads MGHRA; CDR2 reads YSYEKL. Deletions cut 4 bases from V and 6 bases from J, with 15 bases between. CDR3 loop: CASSRPGRVDGYTF. CDR3 bases: TGCGCCAGCAGCCGCCCCGGGAGAGTTGATGGCTACACCTTC.

The chain employs TRBV2 and TRBJ2-2; 7 bases fit TRBD2. With 7 bases clipped from V and 1 base from J, the junction kept 3 bases outside the gene matches. CDR1 and CDR2 from the germline V gene are SNHLY and FYNNEI. The CDR3 covers 14 residues. CDR3 in DNA: TGTGCCAGCAATCGGGGGGTGAACACCGGGGAGCTGTTTTTT. Its protein product is CASNRGVNTGELFF. Based on the CDR3 plus reference TRBV2 and TRBJ2-2, the full variable domain is EPEVTQTPSHQVTQMGQEVILRCVPISNHLYFYWYRQILGQKVEFLVSFYNNEISEKSEIFDDQFSVERPDGSNFTLKIRSTKLEDSAMYFCASNRGVNTGELFFGEGSRLTVL.

As to this clonotype: A much larger clone differs from this one at a single base, so this may be a read error. The CDR3 here is CASSFRQDTEAFF. Written as DNA, the CDR3 is TGTGCCAGCAGCTTTAGGCAGGACACTGAAGCTTTCTTT. The gene calls are TRBV11-2 and TRBJ1-1; D ambiguous. Between the trimmed V and J ends, which lost 3 bases and 3 bases, there was a span of 8 bases. Germline CDR1 reads SGHAT; CDR2 reads FQNNGV. The CDR3 contains 13 residues.

The genes are TRBV25-1 and TRBJ2-7, with a tentative D call TRBD1 (6 bases). This CDR3 contains 12 residues. V lost 4 bases and J 5 bases, leaving 9 bases between the germline ends. Germline CDR1 is MGHDK and CDR2 is SYGVNS. DNA for the CDR3: TGTGCCAGCAGTGTGCAGGGGAACGAGCAGTACTTC. Amino acid sequence: CASSVQGNEQYF.

There are many counts of this clonotype. The chain uses TRBV9 and TRBJ2-7; TRBD1 might be the D (5 bases). V was clipped by 0 bases and J by 3 bases, with 10 bases between them. CDR1 SGDLS and CDR2 YYNGEE come from the germline V gene. The CDR3 is made up of 14 amino acids. CDR3 protein: CASSVDQGFYEQYF. The CDR3 nucleotides are TGTGCCAGCAGCGTAGATCAGGGCTTCTACGAGCAGTACTTC.

This clonotype was seen only a few times. The chain links TRBV14 to TRBJ2-5; D remains ambiguous. Trimming took off 0 bases at V and 5 bases at J, with 19 bases between the two ends. CDR1 is SGHDN, CDR2 FVKESK, per germline. There are 17 residues in the CDR3. The CDR3, as DNA: TGTGCCAGCAGCCAAGATGTGGCACGAACTCGACGGGAGACCCAGTACTTC. This translates into CASSQDVARTRRETQYF.

This clonotype appeared a few times. This chain links TRBV7-2 with TRBJ2-1; TRBD2 aligns across 7 bases. The V segment lost 10 bases and the J segment 8 bases; nucleotides outside the gene matches: 2. This CDR3 is 10 amino acids long. The germline V gene encodes CDR1 SGHTA and CDR2 FQGNSA. CDR3 coding DNA: TGTGCCACCGCGGGGGATGAGCAGTTCTTC. Its translation: CATAGDEQFF.

A few counts support this clonotype. The rearrangement joins TRBV5-1 to TRBJ1-2; D gene unclear. Per the germline V gene, CDR1 is SGHRS and CDR2 is YFSETQ. V was clipped by 9 bases and J by 8 bases, with 11 bases between them. The CDR3 is 10 amino acids. Here the CDR3 reads CAIILGGYTF. The CDR3 DNA reads TGCGCCATCATCCTCGGCGGCTACACCTTC.

The gene calls are TRBV5-1 and TRBJ2-1, with D perhaps matching TRBD2 (6 bases). V was clipped by 0 bases and J by 4 bases, with 17 bases between them. This CDR3 is 17 amino acids long. Germline CDR1 is SGHRS and CDR2 is YFSETQ. CDR3 nucleotide sequence: TGCGCCAGCAGCTTGGCCCCGACTAGTCAAATTTACAATGAGCAGTTCTTC. Amino acid sequence: CASSLAPTSQIYNEQFF.

The genes are TRBV7-9 and TRBJ1-2; D is possibly TRBD1 (5 bases). V gave up 6 bases and J gave up 6 bases, with 14 bases separating them. CDR3 length equals 13 residues. Germline-derived CDR1 and CDR2 are SEHNR and FQNEAQ (reference sequence). The CDR3 loop is CASSYSTADGYTF. DNA for the CDR3: TGTGCCAGCAGTTATTCGACAGCGGATGGCTACACCTTC. The whole variable domain, remainder taken from reference TRBV7-9 and TRBJ1-2, is DTGVSQNPRHKITKRGQNVTFRCDPISEHNRLYWYRQTLGQGPEFLTYFQNEAQLEKSRLLSDRFSAERPKGSFSTLEIQRTEQGDSAMYLCASSYSTADGYTFGSGTRLTVV.

The V call is TRBV5-1, the J call TRBJ2-1; TRBD2 is a possible D gene (6 bases). CDR1 and CDR2 from the germline V gene are SGHRS and YFSETQ. The V gene lost 3 bases and the J gene lost 10 bases, with 17 bases spanning the gap. The CDR3 length is 14 residues. The CDR3 sequence is CASSSGAAGGEQFF. DNA for the CDR3: TGCGCCAGCAGCTCCGGCGCAGCGGGCGGAGAGCAGTTCTTC.

A few counts support this clonotype. The chain employs TRBV29-1 and TRBJ2-1; a possible D gene is TRBD2 (6 bases). V lost 5 bases, J lost 0 bases, and 8 bases lay in between. Looked up from germline, CDR1 is SQVTM and CDR2 is ANQGSEA. The CDR3 is made up of 13 amino acids. CDR3 sequence: CSVIGSSYNEQFF. As DNA, the CDR3 is TGCAGCGTTATCGGGAGCTCCTACAATGAGCAGTTCTTC.

Here the CDR3 DNA reads TGCGCCAGCAGCCAACGCCAGGGGGGTTCGGACGAGCAGTACTTC. Amino acids: CASSQRQGGSDEQYF. The V and J genes are TRBV4-1 and TRBJ2-7; maybe TRBD1 (7 bases). This CDR3 is built from 15 residues. The V end lost 2 bases, the J end lost 5 bases, and 16 bases lay between the germline ends. Germline CDR1 reads MGHRA; CDR2 reads YSYEKL.

The V call is TRBV9, the J call TRBJ2-6; unclear D gene. Trimming cost V 0 bases and J 0 bases, with 10 bases left between them. From germline, CDR1 is SGDLS and CDR2 YYNGEE. CDR3 length: 17 residues. CDR3 in amino acids: CASSVVDFRSGANVLTF. CDR3 coding DNA: TGTGCCAGCAGCGTAGTTGACTTTCGCTCTGGGGCCAACGTCCTGACTTTC.

The gene calls are TRBV29-1 and TRBJ2-3; TRBD2 matches 8 bases. Unmatched junction bases numbered 6, after V lost 7 bases and J lost 0 bases. CDR1 and CDR2 from the germline V gene are SQVTM and ANQGSEA. This CDR3 comprises 14 residues. The CDR3 nucleotides are TGCAGCGAATTAGCGGGGCTTAGCACAGATACGCAGTATTTT. This translates into CSELAGLSTDTQYF.

The J gene is TRBJ2-1, the V gene TRBV14; D is possibly TRBD1 (6 bases). The germline CDR1 and CDR2 sequences are SGHDN and FVKESK. V was trimmed by 5 bases and J by 6 bases, leaving 14 bases between them. The CDR3 sequence is 14 residues long. The chain's CDR3 is CASSALGQLNEQFF. CDR3 in DNA: TGTGCCAGCAGCGCCCTCGGACAGCTCAATGAGCAGTTCTTC.

As for this clonotype: This may stem from a read error, because a much larger clone lies one nucleotide away. The rearrangement uses TRBV7-2 and TRBJ2-5; D remains ambiguous. Judging by the DNA end, TRBJ2-1 fits better; the J call may be wrong. The CDR3 is 14 amino acids. The germline V gene has CDR1 SGHTA and CDR2 FQGNSA. The CDR3 spells CASSLIAFQETQFF. The CDR3 DNA follows: TGTGCCAGCAGCTTAATTGCCTTCCAAGAGACCCAGTTCTTC.

This clonotype was picked up many times. The chain carries TRBV29-1 and TRBJ2-7; D is perhaps TRBD1 or TRBD2 (5 bases each). CDR1 and CDR2 (germline): SQVTM, ANQGSEA. V lost 3 bases and J lost 2, with 11 bases in between. The CDR3 length is 13 residues. CDR3 amino acids: CSVERGPPYEQYF. The DNA for the CDR3 is TGCAGCGTTGAGAGGGGCCCCCCCTACGAGCAGTACTTC.

This clonotype was recorded a few times. The genes are TRBV12-3 or TRBV12-4 and TRBJ1-2, with a weak D call TRBD1 (5 bases). The V end lost 7 bases, the J end lost 6 bases, and 15 bases lay between the germline ends. There are 13 residues in the CDR3. This CDR3 reads CASNELGGNGYTF. DNA of the CDR3: TGTGCCAGCAACGAACTCGGGGGTAATGGCTACACCTTC.

The chain links TRBV2 to TRBJ2-1; D may correspond to TRBD1 or TRBD2 (5 bases each). Germline-derived CDR1 and CDR2 are SNHLY and FYNNEI. The CDR3 runs to 14 residues. V gave up 4 bases and J gave up 4 bases, with 11 bases separating them. The CDR3 loop reads CASSGGSLYNEQFF. The DNA for the CDR3 is TGTGCCAGCAGTGGGGGGAGCTTATACAATGAGCAGTTCTTC.

The CDR3 DNA follows: TGTGCCTGGAGGGACAGCGGAAACACCATATATTTT. Translated, it gives CAWRDSGNTIYF. The chain couples TRBV30 to TRBJ1-3, with a possible D match to TRBD1 (6 bases). Germline lookup yields CDR1 GTSNPN and CDR2 SVGIG (reference sequence). The V and J ends lost 3 bases and 4 bases respectively, with 7 bases between them. This CDR3 region has 12 residues.

The chain has TRBV12-3 or TRBV12-4 and TRBJ2-1; 9 bases map to TRBD1. V dropped 10 bases and J dropped 6; count of bases not matched to a gene: 7. The CDR3 is 13 residues long. CDR3 nucleotides: TGTGCCACCCGACAGGGGGGCGGCAATGAGCAGTTCTTC. Amino acids: CATRQGGGNEQFF.

This clonotype was counted a few times. The CDR3 sequence is CASSHRGRGNIQYF. For the CDR3, the DNA is TGTGCCAGCAGCCACCGGGGAAGGGGAAACATTCAGTACTTC. The chain couples TRBV7-2 to TRBJ2-4; tentatively, D is TRBD1 or TRBD2 (5 bases each). The V end lost 5 bases, the J end lost 6 bases, and 14 bases lay between the germline ends. CDR3 size: 14 residues. Per the germline V gene, CDR1 is SGHTA and CDR2 is FQGNSA.

This clonotype showed up just a few times. J is TRBJ1-1 and V is TRBV12-3 or TRBV12-4; weak D call: TRBD1 (5 bases). Trimming removed 4 bases from V and 7 bases from J, with 22 bases in between. The CDR3 extends over 16 amino acids. The CDR3 protein is CASSSARKTGTDEAFF. DNA of the CDR3: TGTGCCAGCAGTTCGGCAAGGAAGACCGGGACCGATGAAGCTTTCTTT.